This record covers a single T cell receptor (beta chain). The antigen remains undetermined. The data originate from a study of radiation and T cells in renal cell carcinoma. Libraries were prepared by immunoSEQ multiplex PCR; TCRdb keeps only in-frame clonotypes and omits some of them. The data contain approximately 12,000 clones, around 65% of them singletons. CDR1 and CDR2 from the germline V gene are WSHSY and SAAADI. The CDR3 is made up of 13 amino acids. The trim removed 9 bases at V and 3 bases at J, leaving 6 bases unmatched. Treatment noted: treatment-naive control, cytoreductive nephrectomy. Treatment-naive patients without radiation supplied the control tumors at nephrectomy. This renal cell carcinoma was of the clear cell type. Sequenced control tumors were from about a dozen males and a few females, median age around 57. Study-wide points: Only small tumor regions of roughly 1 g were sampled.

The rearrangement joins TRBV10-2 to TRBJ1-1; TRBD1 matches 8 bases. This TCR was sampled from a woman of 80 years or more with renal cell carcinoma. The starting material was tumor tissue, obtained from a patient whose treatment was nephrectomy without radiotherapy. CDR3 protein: CASRGQADTEAFF. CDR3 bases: TGCGCCAGTAGGGGACAGGCGGACACTGAAGCTTTCTTT.